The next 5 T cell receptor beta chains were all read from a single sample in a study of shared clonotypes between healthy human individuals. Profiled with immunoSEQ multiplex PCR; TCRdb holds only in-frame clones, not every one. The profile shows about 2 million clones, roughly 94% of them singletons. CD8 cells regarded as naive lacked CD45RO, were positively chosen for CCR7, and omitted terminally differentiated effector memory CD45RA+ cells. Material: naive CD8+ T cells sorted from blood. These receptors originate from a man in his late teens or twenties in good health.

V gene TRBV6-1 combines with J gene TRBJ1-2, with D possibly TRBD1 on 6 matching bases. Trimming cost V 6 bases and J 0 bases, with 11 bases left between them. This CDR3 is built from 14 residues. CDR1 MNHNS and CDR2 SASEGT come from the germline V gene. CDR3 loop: CASSPTGTNYGYTF. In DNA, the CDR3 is TGTGCCAGCAGCCCGACAGGAACTAACTATGGCTACACCTTC.

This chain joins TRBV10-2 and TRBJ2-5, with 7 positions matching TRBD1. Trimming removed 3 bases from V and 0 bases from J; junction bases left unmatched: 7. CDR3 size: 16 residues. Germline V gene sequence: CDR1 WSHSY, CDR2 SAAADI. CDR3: CASSDWTGGYQETQYF. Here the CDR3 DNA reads TGCGCCAGCAGTGACTGGACAGGCGGGTACCAAGAGACCCAGTACTTC.

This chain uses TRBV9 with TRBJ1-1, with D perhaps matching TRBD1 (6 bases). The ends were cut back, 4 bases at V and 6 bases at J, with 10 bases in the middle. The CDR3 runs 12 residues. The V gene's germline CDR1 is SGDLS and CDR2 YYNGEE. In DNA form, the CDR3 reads TGTGCCAGCAGCTCAGGGGTCGCTGAAGCTTTCTTT. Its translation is CASSSGVAEAFF.

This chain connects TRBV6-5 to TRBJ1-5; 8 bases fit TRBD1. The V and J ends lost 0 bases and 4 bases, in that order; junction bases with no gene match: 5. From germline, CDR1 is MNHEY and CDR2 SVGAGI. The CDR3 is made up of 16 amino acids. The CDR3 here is CASSYSTGEYNQPQHF. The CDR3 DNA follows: TGTGCCAGCAGTTACTCGACAGGGGAGTATAATCAGCCCCAGCATTTT.

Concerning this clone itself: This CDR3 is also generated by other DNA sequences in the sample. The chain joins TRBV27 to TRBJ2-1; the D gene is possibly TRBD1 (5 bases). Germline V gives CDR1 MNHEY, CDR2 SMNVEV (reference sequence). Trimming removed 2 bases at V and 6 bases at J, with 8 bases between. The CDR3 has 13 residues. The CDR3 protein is CASSLGRANEQFF. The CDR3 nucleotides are TGTGCCAGCAGTTTAGGCAGGGCCAATGAGCAGTTCTTC.